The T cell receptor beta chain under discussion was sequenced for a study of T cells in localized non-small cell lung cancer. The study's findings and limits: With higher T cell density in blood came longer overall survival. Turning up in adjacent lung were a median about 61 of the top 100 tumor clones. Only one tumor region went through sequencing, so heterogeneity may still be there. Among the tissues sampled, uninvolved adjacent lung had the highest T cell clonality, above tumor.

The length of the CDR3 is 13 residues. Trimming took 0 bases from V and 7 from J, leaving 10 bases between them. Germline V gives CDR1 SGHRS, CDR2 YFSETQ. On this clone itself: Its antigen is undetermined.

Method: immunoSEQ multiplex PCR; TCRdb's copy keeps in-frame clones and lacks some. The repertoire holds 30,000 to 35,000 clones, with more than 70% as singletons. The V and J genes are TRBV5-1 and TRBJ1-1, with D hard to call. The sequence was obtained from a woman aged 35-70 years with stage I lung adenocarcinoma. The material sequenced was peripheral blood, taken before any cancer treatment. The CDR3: CASSLANGFEAFF. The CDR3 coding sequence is TGCGCCAGCAGCTTGGCCAACGGTTTTGAAGCTTTCTTT.